This TCR beta chain derives from a study of T-cell memory formation after mild COVID-19. General study results and limits: Largely, contracting CD4+ clones fell within CM and EM, and contracting CD8+ clones within EMRA. A balance of CD4 and CD8 characterized clones contracting day 15 to 85, whereas later expanders leaned CD4+.

This clonotype was found many times. As yet, its antigen is unknown. V trimming: 4 bases; J trimming: 3 bases; junction bases outside the gene matches: 4. The CDR3 has 13 residues. The germline CDR1 and CDR2 sequences are SQVTM and ANQGSEA. Sample barcodes and UMIs were carried by the TCR alpha and TCR beta cDNA libraries that 5'RACE generated with constant-segment primers. TCRdb reprocessed the 5' RACE reads with MiXCR, giving one entry per CDR3 protein. The sample contains more than 400,000 distinct CDR3 sequences, 15% to 20% of which appear only once. The sample was PBMCs or a T cell subset sorted from them (not recorded which). The chain has TRBV29-1 and TRBJ1-2; 8 bases line up with TRBD1. The clonotype comes from an adult woman who had mild COVID-19 (a few samples of this study predate the infection). Cell type and time point are not known. The CDR3 here is CSVGTGIHYGYTF. CDR3 in DNA: TGCAGCGTTGGGACAGGGATTCACTATGGCTACACCTTC.